These T cell receptor beta chains were read from a single sample in a study of human T cells and chemical hapten exposure. TCRdb reprocessed the RACE reads with MiXCR, giving one entry per CDR3 protein. The sample includes 250,000 or so distinct CDR3 sequences, around 7.7% of them seen just once. The sequenced sample was whole blood, obtained in connection with sensitization to the hapten diphenylcyclopropenone (DPC). The receptors come from a man aged 18 to 30 with alopecia areata. Some clones in this sample may be carry-over from other donors' samples. Each CDR3 is given with its conserved first and last residue. A D gene is named only where the DNA matches it firmly. Clone size is shown for a subset of rows, as once, few, many or a class of expanded clone.

clone_size j_call d_call v_call cdr3_aa cdr3_nt
many TRBJ1-1 - TRBV6-2/TRBV6-3 CASTQNGFWAEAFF TGTGCCAGCACCCAAAACGGGTTTTGGGCTGAAGCTTTCTTT
many TRBJ1-4 TRBD1 TRBV5-1 CASSIRSGTAAEKLFF TGCGCCAGCAGCATACGATCCGGGACAGCGGCGGAAAAACTGTTTTTT
few TRBJ2-7 - TRBV11-2 CASSLAQNYEQYF TGTGCCAGCAGCTTAGCCCAAAACTACGAGCAGTACTTC
few TRBJ2-2 - TRBV4-1 CASSQEPTANTGELFF TGCGCCAGCAGCCAAGAGCCGACAGCTAACACCGGGGAGCTGTTTTTT
many TRBJ2-5 - TRBV28 CASSRGGETQYF TGTGCCAGCAGTCGAGGGGGAGAGACCCAGTACTTC
- TRBJ2-3 - TRBV6-2/TRBV6-3 CASSYFPSTDTQYF TGTGCCAGCAGTTACTTCCCTAGCACAGATACGCAGTATTTT
few TRBJ2-7 - TRBV10-3 CAISERDTVSYEQYF TGTGCCATCAGTGAGCGGGACACGGTGTCCTACGAGCAGTACTTC
few TRBJ1-1 - TRBV29-1 CSVEGAPGKENTEAFF TGCAGCGTTGAAGGGGCCCCGGGCAAGGAGAACACTGAAGCTTTCTTT
- TRBJ2-1 - TRBV5-1 CASSLGHGVTNEQFF TGCGCCAGCAGCTTGGGTCATGGGGTAACAAATGAGCAGTTCTTC
- TRBJ1-5 - TRBV2 CASSDSHSNQPQHF TGTGCCAGCAGTGACTCACATAGCAATCAGCCCCAGCATTTT
- TRBJ2-3 - TRBV7-2 CASSLAAGRSTQYF TGTGCCAGCAGCTTAGCGGCGGGCAGAAGTACGCAGTATTTT
- TRBJ2-2 - TRBV24-1 CATSGVANTGELFF TGTGCCACCAGTGGGGTCGCGAACACCGGGGAGCTGTTTTTT
many TRBJ1-2 TRBD1 TRBV5-1 CASSPDRGQPYGYTF TGCGCCAGCAGCCCAGACAGGGGGCAACCCTATGGCTACACCTTC
- TRBJ2-7 TRBD1 TRBV10-3 CAIRSTGVGYEQYF TGTGCCATCAGGTCAACAGGGGTGGGCTACGAGCAGTACTTC
- TRBJ1-4 - TRBV7-6 CASSLVWGLNEKLFF TGTGCCAGCAGCTTAGTTTGGGGCCTTAATGAAAAACTGTTTTTT
few TRBJ1-2 - TRBV10-3 CAISETGPSNYGYTF TGTGCCATCAGTGAAACAGGGCCGTCTAACTATGGCTACACCTTC
few TRBJ1-2 - TRBV14 CASSQDLYYGYTF TGTGCCAGCAGCCAAGACCTATACTATGGCTACACCTTC
- TRBJ1-5 - TRBV6-6 CASSSILEPQHF TGTGCCAGCAGTTCAATACTAGAGCCCCAGCATTTT
many TRBJ1-1 - TRBV20-1 CSARRRVGTEAFF TGCAGTGCTAGAAGGCGCGTGGGGACTGAAGCTTTCTTT
few TRBJ2-3 - TRBV10-3 CAISEPSNFGTDTQYF TGTGCCATCAGTGAGCCCTCGAATTTCGGCACAGATACGCAGTATTTT
few TRBJ1-1 - TRBV6-5 CASSYQGGAFF TGTGCCAGCAGTTACCAAGGGGGAGCTTTCTTT
few TRBJ1-2 TRBD1 TRBV28 CASRDGQGGYTF TGTGCCAGCAGGGACGGACAGGGTGGCTACACCTTC
few TRBJ1-6 - TRBV18 CASSLVEVPNNSPLHF TGTGCCAGCTCACTCGTTGAGGTACCAAATAATTCACCCCTCCACTTT
few TRBJ2-2 TRBD1 TRBV5-6 CASSFHRTGHAGELFF TGTGCCAGCAGCTTTCATAGGACAGGGCACGCCGGGGAGCTGTTTTTT
- TRBJ2-7 - TRBV9 CASSQGGGIEQYF TGTGCCAGCAGCCAGGGCGGTGGGATCGAGCAGTACTTC